Reported below is one T cell receptor (beta chain). Its specificity is not known. The CDR3 extends over 14 amino acids. V lost 6 bases, J lost 5 bases, and 16 bases lay in between. CDR1 is MNHEY, CDR2 SMNVEV, per germline (reference sequence). This specimen comes from a study of cytomegalovirus exposure and HLA in healthy donors. Notes on the study in general: Sequencing likely produced, as an artifact, a cluster of highly shared sequence variants. Researchers reported in a later analysis that a missense DCLRE1C variant was tied to TCR beta V- and J-gene trimming.

Researchers ran the PCR with 60 Vbeta and 13 Jbeta primers. Produced via immunoSEQ multiplex PCR; TCRdb's table is partial and in-frame only. This sample carries some 50,000 clones, less than 75% of them seen once, and the ten largest clones take about 20%. This chain uses TRBV27 with TRBJ1-1, with D possibly being TRBD1 (6 bases). This TCR was sampled from a woman aged 45-65 years in good health and CMV-seropositive. The sequencing input was PBMCs. The DNA for the CDR3 is TGTGCCAGCAGCCGGACAGAGAAGGGGACTGAAGCTTTCTTT. Protein: CASSRTEKGTEAFF.